A selection of T cell receptor beta chains follows, all from one sample in a study of blood T cell repertoires in COVID-19. Assay used: immunoSEQ multiplex PCR; TCRdb lists only in-frame clones, some missing. The top ten hold roughly 6.3% of the sample, which has under 300,000 clones, roughly nine tenths seen once. The sample was peripheral blood. The receptors were sampled from a man in his sixties with acute or convalescent COVID-19. The CDR3 runs from the conserved cysteine through the conserved F or W. The order of the fields is clone size, V gene, D gene, J gene, CDR3 DNA, CDR3 protein. The D gene is left open where the match is weak. Size is stated for part of the rows, as once, few or many counts, or as a class when the clone is expanded.

>-|TRBV11-2|TRBD1|TRBJ2-2
TGTGCCAGCAGCTTTGGGGCAGGGGGTACCGGGGAGCTGTTTTTT
CASSFGAGGTGELFF
>-|TRBV12-5|TRBD1|TRBJ1-5
TGTGCTAGTGGTTTGGGACAGGGGAATCAGCCCCAGCATTTT
CASGLGQGNQPQHF
>-|TRBV5-5|-|TRBJ1-1
TGTGCCAGCAGCTTGGGGAGGGGAGCTTTCTTT
CASSLGRGAFF
>-|TRBV10-3|TRBD2|TRBJ2-7
TGTGCCACTAGCGGGAGGGAGAACGAGCAGTACTTC
CATSGRENEQYF
>-|TRBV7-9|TRBD1|TRBJ1-2
TGTGCCAGCACTCCTAAACAGGGGAAGAGCTATGGCTACACCTTC
CASTPKQGKSYGYTF
>once|TRBV30|-|TRBJ1-1
TGTGCCTGGAGTGTAAATAAGAACACTGAAGCTTTCTTT
CAWSVNKNTEAFF
>few|TRBV7-2|TRBD1|TRBJ1-6
TGTGCCAGCAGCTCCGGGACAGGAGCTTCTAATTCACCCCTCCACTTT
CASSSGTGASNSPLHF
>few|TRBV19|TRBD1|TRBJ1-6
TGTGCCAGTAGTGTTGGGACAGGGGGTAATTCACCCCTCCACTTT
CASSVGTGGNSPLHF
>once|TRBV3-1/TRBV3-2|-|TRBJ2-2
TGTGCCAGCAGCCATATGAACACCGGGGAGCTGTTTTTT
CASSHMNTGELFF
>-|TRBV29-1|-|TRBJ2-2
TGCAGCGTTGCACAGGGCGGCACCGGGGAGCTGTTTTTT
CSVAQGGTGELFF
>once|TRBV7-2|TRBD1|TRBJ1-5
TGTGCCAGCAGCTCAGGGGGCGGGACAGATATCAATCAGCCCCAGCATTTT
CASSSGGGTDINQPQHF
>few|TRBV28|-|TRBJ1-2
TGTGCCAGCAGTTTGCGCATAAACTCTCTCTATGGCTACACCTTC
CASSLRINSLYGYTF
>-|TRBV29-1|TRBD2|TRBJ2-3
TGCAGCGTTGAAGGAGGGACTAGAGAAGATACGCAGTATTTT
CSVEGGTREDTQYF
>once|TRBV11-2|-|TRBJ2-7
TGTGCCAGCAGCCTAGAGAACAGGGATTACGAGCAGTACTTC
CASSLENRDYEQYF
>-|TRBV27|-|TRBJ2-3
TGTGCCAGCAGCAAGAACTTAGTGAGGCCCACAGATACGCAGTATTTT
CASSKNLVRPTDTQYF
>-|TRBV7-8|-|TRBJ2-1
TGTGCCAGCAGCTCCCTAACTAGATTCGGTGAGCAGTTCTTC
CASSSLTRFGEQFF
>-|TRBV7-7|TRBD1|TRBJ2-5
TGTGCTAGCAGCAGGGACAGCCAAGAGACCCAGTACTTC
CASSRDSQETQYF
>few|TRBV14|TRBD2|TRBJ2-1
TGTGCCAGCAGCCTGCGCGGGGGTGAGCAGTTCTTC
CASSLRGGEQFF
>-|TRBV6-5|TRBD2|TRBJ2-1
TGTGCCAGCAGTTACTCACTAGCGGGAGCCTACAATGAGCAGTTCTTC
CASSYSLAGAYNEQFF
>-|TRBV4-1|-|TRBJ1-4
TGCGCCAGCAGCCAAGATCGTCAGGGGCTAACTAATGAAAAACTGTTTTTT
CASSQDRQGLTNEKLFF
>-|TRBV4-2|TRBD1|TRBJ2-3
TGTGCCAGCAGCCACAACCCGGGACAGGGGGTAACAGATACGCAGTATTTT
CASSHNPGQGVTDTQYF
>-|TRBV27|-|TRBJ1-2
TGTGCCAGCAGTATGGGGAGAAGGGGAGGCTATGGCTACACCTTC
CASSMGRRGGYGYTF
>-|TRBV4-2|TRBD1|TRBJ2-7
TGTGCCAGCAGCCAAAGTCGGGACAGGTTACAGTACTTC
CASSQSRDRLQYF
>-|TRBV6-2/TRBV6-3|TRBD1|TRBJ2-1
TGTGCCAGCAGCGAATCGACAGGGACCTACAATGAGCAGTTCTTC
CASSESTGTYNEQFF
>once|TRBV30|TRBD2|TRBJ2-7
TGTGCCTGGAGCTCGGGGGAGGGCCGCGAGCAGTACTTC
CAWSSGEGREQYF
>-|TRBV14|-|TRBJ2-3
TGTGCCAGCAGCCAATTGTGGGTGCGGGATGCCCCAGATACGCAGTATTTT
CASSQLWVRDAPDTQYF
>-|TRBV3-1/TRBV3-2|-|TRBJ2-7
TGTGCCAGCAGCCAAGATCTGGCGAGGGAGCAGTACTTC
CASSQDLAREQYF